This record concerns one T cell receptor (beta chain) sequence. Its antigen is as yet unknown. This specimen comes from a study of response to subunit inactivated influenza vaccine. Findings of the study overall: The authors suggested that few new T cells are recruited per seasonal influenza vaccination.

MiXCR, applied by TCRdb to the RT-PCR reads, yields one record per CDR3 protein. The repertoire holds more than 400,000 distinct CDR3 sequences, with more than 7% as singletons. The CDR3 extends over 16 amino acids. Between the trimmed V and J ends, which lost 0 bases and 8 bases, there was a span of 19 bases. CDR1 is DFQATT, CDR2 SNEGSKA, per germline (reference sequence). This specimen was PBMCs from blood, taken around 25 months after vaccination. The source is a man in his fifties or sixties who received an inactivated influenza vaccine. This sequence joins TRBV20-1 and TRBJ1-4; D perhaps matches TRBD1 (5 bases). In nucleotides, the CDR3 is TGCAGTGCTAGAGATCTCACTGGGCAGGGTTCGGAAAAACTGTTTTTT. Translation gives CSARDLTGQGSEKLFF.